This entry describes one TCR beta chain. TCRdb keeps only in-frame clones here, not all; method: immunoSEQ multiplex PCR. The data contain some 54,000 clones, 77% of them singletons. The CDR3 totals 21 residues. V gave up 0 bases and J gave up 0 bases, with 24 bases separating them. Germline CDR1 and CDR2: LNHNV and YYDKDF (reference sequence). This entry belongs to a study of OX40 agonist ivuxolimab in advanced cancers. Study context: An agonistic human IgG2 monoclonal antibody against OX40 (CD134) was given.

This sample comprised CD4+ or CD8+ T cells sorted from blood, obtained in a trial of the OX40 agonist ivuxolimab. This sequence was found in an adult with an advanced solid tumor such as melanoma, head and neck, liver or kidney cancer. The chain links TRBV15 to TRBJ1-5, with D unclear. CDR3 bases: TGTGCCACCAGCAGAGATTTCGGGGTCTTTACGGGTTCGGATAGCAATCAGCCCCAGCATTTT. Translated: CATSRDFGVFTGSDSNQPQHF. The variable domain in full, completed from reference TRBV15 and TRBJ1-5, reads DAMVIQNPRYQVTQFGKPVTLSCSQTLNHNVMYWYQQKSSQAPKLLFHYYDKDFNNEADTPDNFQSRRPNTSFCFLDIRSPGLGDTAMYLCATSRDFGVFTGSDSNQPQHFGDGTRLSIL.